This T cell receptor (beta chain) appears in the sequencing data of a study of T cells in Graves' hyperthyroidism and ophthalmopathy. The ends were cut back, 2 bases at V and 1 base at J, with 8 bases in the middle. Germline V gene data show CDR1 as SGHTA and CDR2 as FQGTGA. CDR3 length equals 15 residues. Based on clinical symptoms, serum thyroxine and TRAb, thyroid ultrasound and orbital computed tomography, diagnoses were reached. TCR beta CDR3 regions were amplified from RNA. HTBI primers drove first-round RT-PCR of the TCR CDR3. Each CDR3 protein is one row after TCRdb ran MiXCR on the multiplex PCR reads. The sample includes more than 600,000 distinct CDR3 sequences, roughly 17% seen only once; the top ten take around 8.1%.

Material: blood. The sequence was obtained from a man between 18 and 35 years old with Graves' hyperthyroidism. The chain joins TRBV7-3 to TRBJ2-2; the D gene is possibly TRBD1 (6 bases). The CDR3 DNA follows: TGTGCCAGCAGCTTATACAGGGAGAACACCGGGGAGCTGTTTTTT. It specifies CASSLYRENTGELFF. The full variable domain, with the rest looked up from reference TRBV7-3 and TRBJ2-2, is GAGVSQTPSNKVTEKGKYVELRCDPISGHTALYWYRQSLGQGPEFLIYFQGTGAADDSGLPNDRFFAVRPEGSVSTLKIQRTERGDSAVYLCASSLYRENTGELFFGEGSRLTVL.